Listed here are 7 T cell receptor beta chains from one sample, sequenced in a study of cytomegalovirus exposure and HLA in healthy donors. Amplification used 60 Vbeta primers and 13 Jbeta primers. Clones were read by immunoSEQ multiplex PCR, and TCRdb kept only the in-frame ones, dropping some. The sample carries about 150,000 clones, approximately 61% recorded once. The specimen was PBMCs. The receptors shown here come from a human donor in good health.

The gene calls are TRBV21-1 and TRBJ2-7; no DNA check was done on the table's D call, TRBD2. TRBV21-1 is marked as a pseudogene. This CDR3 spans 15 amino acids. The CDR3 sequence: CASSSRRSGSHEQYF. DNA for the CDR3: TGTGCCAGCAGCTCTCGACGGAGCGGGAGTCACGAGCAGTACTTC.

V and J are TRBV28 and TRBJ1-5; 7 bases are a match to TRBD1. J lost 4 bases, V lost 6 bases, and 9 bases had no gene match. CDR1 and CDR2 from the germline V gene are MDHEN and SYDVKM. There are 15 residues in the CDR3. The CDR3 DNA reads TGTGCCAGCAGCCAGCCGACAGGGAGTAATCAGCCCCAGCATTTT. It encodes CASSQPTGSNQPQHF.

This clone was recorded a few times. The rearrangement uses TRBV7-9 and TRBJ2-7; maybe TRBD2 (6 bases). Trimming cost V 4 bases and J 4 bases, with 8 bases left between them. This CDR3 contains 12 residues. CDR1 and CDR2 (germline): SEHNR, FQNEAQ (reference sequence). The CDR3 spells CASSYRGYEQYF. In nucleotides, the CDR3 is TGTGCCAGCAGCTACCGGGGGTACGAGCAGTACTTC.

The chain recombines TRBV6-5 with TRBJ1-5; D is possibly TRBD1 (5 bases). V was shortened by 7 bases and J by 4 bases, with 14 bases between the two germline ends. This CDR3 has 14 amino acids. CDR1 is MNHEY and CDR2 is SVGAGI in the germline V gene. CDR3 nucleotide sequence: TGTGCCAGCACCCCCTCGGGGGGTAATCAGCCCCAGCATTTT. Its protein is CASTPSGGNQPQHF.

This clone was counted a few times. The chain recombines TRBV5-1 with TRBJ2-1; perhaps TRBD2 as D (6 bases). The CDR3 is 15 residues long. The V and J ends lost 4 bases and 0 bases respectively, with 11 bases between them. The germline CDR1 and CDR2 sequences are SGHRS and YFSETQ. The CDR3, as DNA: TGCGCCAGCAGCGCGGCCGGGAGCTCCTACAATGAGCAGTTCTTC. Its translation: CASSAAGSSYNEQFF.

The table lists this clone with a count of one. The chain couples TRBV7-9 to TRBJ2-3; D is perhaps TRBD2 (6 bases). Germline CDR1 and CDR2: SEHNR and FQNEAQ (reference sequence). The CDR3 covers 16 residues. The V gene lost 2 bases and the J gene lost 3 bases, with 15 bases spanning the gap. The chain's CDR3 is CASSLNWASVTDTQYF. CDR3 DNA sequence: TGTGCCAGCAGCTTAAATTGGGCTAGCGTAACAGATACGCAGTATTTT.

This clone came up a few times. V gene TRBV4-1 combines with J gene TRBJ2-4; D is possibly TRBD1 (5 bases). V was pared by 4 bases and J by 0 bases, with 16 bases between. CDR3 length: 17 amino acids. Germline CDR1 reads MGHRA; CDR2 reads YSYEKL. This CDR3 reads CASSPLHGQLAKNIQYF. Written as DNA, the CDR3 is TGCGCCAGCAGCCCACTTCATGGACAACTAGCCAAAAACATTCAGTACTTC.